Following are 7 T cell receptor beta chains from one sample sequenced in a study of OX40 agonist ivuxolimab in advanced cancers. The repertoire was sequenced with immunoSEQ multiplex PCR; TCRdb's copy has only in-frame clones and lacks some. Among 69,000 or so clones listed, around 83% were seen once. The material was CD4+ or CD8+ T cells sorted from blood, obtained in a trial of the OX40 agonist ivuxolimab. These receptors all come from an adult with an advanced solid tumor such as melanoma, head and neck, liver or kidney cancer.

CDR3 sequence reads: CASSLIPGTQYF. The DNA of the CDR3 is TGTGCCAGCAGCTTAATCCCCGGTACGCAGTATTTT. This chain joins TRBV7-3 and TRBJ2-3; D unclear. This CDR3 contains 12 residues. The germline CDR1 and CDR2 sequences are SGHTA and FQGTGA. Trimming removed 1 base at V and 8 bases at J, with 7 bases between.

V usage is TRBV7-2 and J usage is TRBJ2-7; D is unresolved. The CDR3 covers 14 residues. Trimming took off 1 base at V and 0 bases at J, with 7 bases between the two ends. The germline gives CDR1 SGHTA, CDR2 FQGNSA. CDR3 nucleotides: TGTGCCAGCAGCTTAGAGGGAAGCTCCTACGAGCAGTACGTC. It codes for CASSLEGSSYEQYV.

The V call is TRBV7-2, the J call TRBJ1-3; tentative D call: TRBD1 (5 bases). V was trimmed by 5 bases and J by 0 bases, leaving 14 bases between them. CDR3 length: 16 amino acids. Germline lookup yields CDR1 SGHTA and CDR2 FQGNSA. This CDR3 reads CASSPRVGVSGNTIYF. In DNA, the CDR3 is TGTGCCAGCAGCCCCCGGGTAGGGGTCTCTGGAAACACCATATATTTT.

There are a few counts of this clone. The chain recombines TRBV5-8 with TRBJ2-7, with TRBD2 matching 10 bases. V lost 2 bases, J lost 3 bases, and 5 bases stayed unmatched. Germline loops: CDR1 SGHTS, CDR2 YDEGEE. CDR3 length equals 15 residues. The CDR3 nucleotides read TGTGCCAGCAGCTTTAAGGGACTAGCGATCTACGAGCAGTACGTC. This encodes CASSFKGLAIYEQYV.

The genes are TRBV5-1 and TRBJ1-6; D is uncertain. CDR3 length equals 12 residues. Germline V gene lookup returns CDR1 SGHRS and CDR2 YFSETQ. Trimming left V 3 bases short and J 5 bases short, with 3 bases between. Written as DNA, the CDR3 is TGCGCCAGCAGCTCAGATAATTCACCCCTCCACTTT. Its translation: CASSSDNSPLHF.

V and J are TRBV7-3 and TRBJ2-1; 7 bases fit TRBD2. Trimming cost V 5 bases and J 3 bases; bases outside gene matches: 1. The CDR3 has 13 amino acids. Germline CDR1 SGHTA, CDR2 FQGTGA. The chain's CDR3 is CASSAGVYNEQFF. The CDR3 coding sequence is TGTGCCAGCAGCGCGGGGGTCTACAATGAGCAGTTCTTC.

This rearrangement joins TRBV7-2 to TRBJ2-3, with TRBD2 identical over 9 bases. Germline lookup yields CDR1 SGHTA and CDR2 FQGNSA. This CDR3 is built from 16 residues. V shed 0 bases and J 4 bases; nucleotides not matched to a gene: 5. CDR3 loop: CASSLAPLAGPDTQYF. The CDR3 coding sequence is TGTGCCAGCAGCTTAGCGCCACTAGCGGGTCCAGATACGCAGTATTTT.